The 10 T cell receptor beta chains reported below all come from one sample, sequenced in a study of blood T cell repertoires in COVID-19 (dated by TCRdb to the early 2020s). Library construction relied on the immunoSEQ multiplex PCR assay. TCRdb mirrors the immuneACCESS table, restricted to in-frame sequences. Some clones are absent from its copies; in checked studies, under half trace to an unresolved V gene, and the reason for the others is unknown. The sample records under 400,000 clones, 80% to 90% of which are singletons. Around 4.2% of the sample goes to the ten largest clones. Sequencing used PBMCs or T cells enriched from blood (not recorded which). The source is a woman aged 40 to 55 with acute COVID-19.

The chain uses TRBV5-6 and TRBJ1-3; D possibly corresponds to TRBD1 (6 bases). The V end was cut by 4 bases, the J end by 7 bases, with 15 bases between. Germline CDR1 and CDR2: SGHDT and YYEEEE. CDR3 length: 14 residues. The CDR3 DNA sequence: TGTGCCAGCAGCCTTGGACAGTTAAGGAACACCATATATTTT. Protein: CASSLGQLRNTIYF.

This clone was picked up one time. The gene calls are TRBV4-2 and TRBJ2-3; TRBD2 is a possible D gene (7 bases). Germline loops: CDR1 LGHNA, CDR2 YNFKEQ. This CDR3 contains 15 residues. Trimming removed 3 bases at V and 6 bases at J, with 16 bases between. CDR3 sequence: CASSQSGAGGDTQYF. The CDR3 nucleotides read TGTGCCAGCAGCCAGTCGGGGGCCGGGGGGGATACGCAGTATTTT.

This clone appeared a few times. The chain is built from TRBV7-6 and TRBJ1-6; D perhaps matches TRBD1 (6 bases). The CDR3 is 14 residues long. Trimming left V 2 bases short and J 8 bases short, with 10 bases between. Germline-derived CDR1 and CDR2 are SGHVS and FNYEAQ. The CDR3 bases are TGTGCCAGCAGCTTATCGTCAGGGGATTCACCCCTCCACTTT. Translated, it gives CASSLSSGDSPLHF.

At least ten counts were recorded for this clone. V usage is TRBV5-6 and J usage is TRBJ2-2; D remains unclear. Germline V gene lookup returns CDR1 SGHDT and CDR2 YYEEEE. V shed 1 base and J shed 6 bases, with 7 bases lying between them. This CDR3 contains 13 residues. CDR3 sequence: CASSLSPAGELFF. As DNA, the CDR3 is TGTGCCAGCAGCTTGAGTCCGGCCGGGGAGCTGTTTTTT.

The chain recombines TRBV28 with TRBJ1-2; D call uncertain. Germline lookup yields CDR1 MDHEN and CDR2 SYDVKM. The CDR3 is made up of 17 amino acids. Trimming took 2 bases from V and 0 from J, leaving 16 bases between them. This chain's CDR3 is CASSLPPLGAANYGYTF. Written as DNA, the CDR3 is TGTGCCAGCAGTTTACCCCCCCTTGGTGCGGCTAACTATGGCTACACCTTC.

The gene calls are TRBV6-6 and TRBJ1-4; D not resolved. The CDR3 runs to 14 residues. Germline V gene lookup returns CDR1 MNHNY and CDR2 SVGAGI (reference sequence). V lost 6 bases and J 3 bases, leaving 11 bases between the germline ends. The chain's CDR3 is CASRSAGANEKLFF. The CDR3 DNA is TGTGCCAGCAGATCGGCCGGGGCTAATGAAAAACTGTTTTTT.

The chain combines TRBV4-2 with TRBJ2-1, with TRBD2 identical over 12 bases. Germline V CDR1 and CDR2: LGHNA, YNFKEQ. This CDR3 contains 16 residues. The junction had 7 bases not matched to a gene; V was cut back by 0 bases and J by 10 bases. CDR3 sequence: CASSQERTSGIVEQFF. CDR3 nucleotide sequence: TGTGCCAGCAGCCAAGAGCGGACTAGCGGGATCGTCGAGCAGTTCTTC.

In nucleotides, the CDR3 is TGTGCCAGCAGTTCGCCCCACCCGGAGGTGAATGAAAAACTGTTTTTT. Protein: CASSSPHPEVNEKLFF. The V call is TRBV6-5, the J call TRBJ1-4; D uncertain. The germline gives CDR1 MNHEY, CDR2 SVGAGI. This CDR3 comprises 16 residues. V dropped 4 bases and J dropped 5 bases, with 17 bases sitting between them.

The CDR3 region is CASSTGTVVATEQFF. Written as DNA, the CDR3 is TGTGCCAGCAGCACCGGGACAGTGGTAGCGACCGAGCAGTTCTTC. This chain joins TRBV28 and TRBJ2-1, with TRBD1 matching over 7 bases. Germline CDR1 is MDHEN and CDR2 is SYDVKM. V gave up 6 bases and J gave up 10 bases; unmatched junction bases: 15. This CDR3 spans 15 amino acids. The full variable domain, rest sourced from reference TRBV28 and TRBJ2-1, is DVKVTQSSRYLVKRTGEKVFLECVQDMDHENMFWYRQDPGLGLRLIYFSYDVKMKEKGDIPEGYSVSREKKERFSLILESASTNQTSMYLCASSTGTVVATEQFFGPGTRLTVL.

The CDR3 protein is CASSPSSGTAEDEQFF. The CDR3 DNA reads TGTGCCAGCAGCCCGAGTAGCGGGACCGCAGAGGATGAGCAGTTCTTC. The J gene is TRBJ2-1, the V gene TRBV9, with 8 nucleotides matching TRBD2. There are 16 residues in the CDR3. V shed 4 bases and J 8 bases; nucleotides not matched to a gene: 14. The germline gives CDR1 SGDLS, CDR2 YYNGEE.